This TCR beta chain derives from a study of OX40 agonist ivuxolimab in advanced cancers. In the study overall: Previous treatment with anti-PD-1, anti-PD-L1 or anti-CTLA-4 therapy was allowed; under 50% had received some.

Measured with immunoSEQ multiplex PCR; TCRdb has only the in-frame clones, and not every one. Of 65,000 to 75,000 clones detected, about 83% appear once; the ten largest clones hold 5% to 6.5%. Remarks on this clone: The antigen is unknown.

Study results and caveats: CD8+ T cells showed, on average, more clonal expansion than CD4+ cells. Normalized T-cell clonal expansion was also low in a subset of nonresponders.

V was clipped by 6 bases and J by 7 bases, with 10 bases between them. Germline V gives CDR1 MNHNS, CDR2 SASEGT. The CDR3 is made up of 13 amino acids. The clonotype originates from an adult with an advanced solid tumor such as melanoma, head and neck, liver or kidney cancer. V gene TRBV6-1 combines with J gene TRBJ1-6, with D unresolved. The sequenced sample was CD4+ or CD8+ T cells sorted from blood, obtained in a trial of the OX40 agonist ivuxolimab. The CDR3 DNA sequence: TGTGCCAGCAGCAACGGAGGAAATTCACCCCTCCACTTT. This codes for CASSNGGNSPLHF.